The clone carrying this TCR beta chain was seen a few times. Primed by a sample-barcoded 5' primer and a J-beta primer mix, a second PCR proceeded for roughly 6 to 12 cycles. MiXCR was run by TCRdb on the 5' RACE reads, yielding one entry per CDR3 protein. The sample has fewer than 900,000 distinct CDR3 sequences, 45% to 50% seen once. The V segment lost 6 bases and the J segment 7 bases; nucleotides outside the gene matches: 13. The CDR3 is 16 residues long. The record originates from a study of blood T cells in healthy people across ages. The chain employs TRBV12-3 or TRBV12-4 and TRBJ1-5, with 9 bases fitting TRBD1. The origin of this receptor is a woman aged 55 to 70 in good health. The sequenced sample was blood. The DNA of the CDR3 is TGTGCCAGCAGCAAAAATCCTACAGGGGGCCGGCAGCCCCAGCATTTT. Translation gives CASSKNPTGGRQPQHF.